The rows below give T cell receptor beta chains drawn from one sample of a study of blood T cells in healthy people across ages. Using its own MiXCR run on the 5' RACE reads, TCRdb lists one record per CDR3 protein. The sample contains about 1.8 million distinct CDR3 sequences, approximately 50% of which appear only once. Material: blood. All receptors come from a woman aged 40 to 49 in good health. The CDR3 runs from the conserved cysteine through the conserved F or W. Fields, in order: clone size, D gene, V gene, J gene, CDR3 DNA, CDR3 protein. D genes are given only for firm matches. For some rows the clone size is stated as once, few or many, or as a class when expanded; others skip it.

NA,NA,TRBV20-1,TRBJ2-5,TGCAGTGCCCGTAAAGGGCAGCGGGAGACCCAGTACTTC,CSARKGQRETQYF
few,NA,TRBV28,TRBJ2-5,TGTGCCAGCAGTTTACGGGGAGGGACAGTAAAGACCCAGTACTTC,CASSLRGGTVKTQYF
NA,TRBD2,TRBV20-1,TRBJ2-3,TGCAGTGCGGGTGGGACTAGCGGGCTAGGGGATACGCAGTATTTT,CSAGGTSGLGDTQYF
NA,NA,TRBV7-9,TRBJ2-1,TGTGCCATAGGGGAGGTAGGTGGAGATGAGCAGTTCTTC,CAIGEVGGDEQFF
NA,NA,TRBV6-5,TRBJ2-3,TGTGCCAGCTTGCAATCTCACGGGGTCACAGATACGCAGTATTTT,CASLQSHGVTDTQYF
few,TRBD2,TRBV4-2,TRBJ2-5,TGTGCCAGCAGCCAAGCGTCGACTAGCGGGGGGGAGACCCAGTACTTC,CASSQASTSGGETQYF
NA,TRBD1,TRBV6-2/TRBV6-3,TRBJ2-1,TGTGCCAGCAGTTCCTACTCAGGGGACAGGGCGAACAATGAGCAGTTCTTC,CASSSYSGDRANNEQFF
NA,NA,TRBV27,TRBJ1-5,TGTGCCAGCAGGTGGGATCAGCCCCAGCATTTT,CASRWDQPQHF
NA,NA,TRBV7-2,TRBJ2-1,TGTGCCAGCAGCTTAGATGGAGGGGGGTCAAGAGAGCAGTTCTTC,CASSLDGGGSREQFF
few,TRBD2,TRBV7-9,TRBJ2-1,TGTGCCAGCAGCTTAGGGACTAGCGGGGGAAATGGGCAGTTCTTC,CASSLGTSGGNGQFF
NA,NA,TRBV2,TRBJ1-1,TGTGCCACCAGCGCCGGAGGGCCCACTGAAGCTTTCTTT,CATSAGGPTEAFF
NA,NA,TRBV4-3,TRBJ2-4,TGCGCCAGCAGCCAAGGAGTCGGCAAGGGCTCCGTATTTGACATTCAGTACTTC,CASSQGVGKGSVFDIQYF
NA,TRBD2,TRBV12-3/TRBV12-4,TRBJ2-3,TGTGCCAGCAGTTTAGCTCGGGGGGTAGCAGATACGCAGTATTTT,CASSLARGVADTQYF
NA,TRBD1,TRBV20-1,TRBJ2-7,TGCAGTGCTAGTCCGACAGGGGGGTACGAGCGGTACTTC,CSASPTGGYERYF
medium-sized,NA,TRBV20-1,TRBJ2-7,TGCAGTGCTAGGTGGACGAGCGTCTACGAGCAGTACTTC,CSARWTSVYEQYF
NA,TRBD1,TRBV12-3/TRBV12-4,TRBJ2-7,TGTGCCAGCAGCCGGGACAGGCTGTCTCCCGAGCAGTACTTC,CASSRDRLSPEQYF
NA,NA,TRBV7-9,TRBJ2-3,TGTGCCAGCGGCGCAACCCCCAGGGGACGTACCCCAGATACGCAGTATTTT,CASGATPRGRTPDTQYF
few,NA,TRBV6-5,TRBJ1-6,TGTGCCAGCAGTTTACGACGCGGGGAACCGCATTCACCCCTCCACTTT,CASSLRRGEPHSPLHF
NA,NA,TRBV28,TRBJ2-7,TGTGCCAGCAGCCAAACCAACAGTGTTTACGAGCAGTACTTC,CASSQTNSVYEQYF
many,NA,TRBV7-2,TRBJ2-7,TGTGCCAGCAGCTTTAGAGGGGAGTCCTACGAGCAGTACTTC,CASSFRGESYEQYF
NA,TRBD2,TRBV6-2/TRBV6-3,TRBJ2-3,TGTGCCAGCAGTTCGGGACTAGCGGGGTTCAGCACAGATACGCAGTATTTT,CASSSGLAGFSTDTQYF
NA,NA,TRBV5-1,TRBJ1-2,TGCGCCAGCTACCCAGGGACGACCTATGGCTACACCTTC,CASYPGTTYGYTF
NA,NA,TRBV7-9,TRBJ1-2,TGTGCCAGCAGCGCATCAGACGGAAACTATGGCTACACCTTC,CASSASDGNYGYTF
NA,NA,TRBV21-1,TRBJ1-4,TGTGCCAGCAACCAACAGGGGGCTGGCGAAAAACTGTTTTTT,CASNQQGAGEKLFF
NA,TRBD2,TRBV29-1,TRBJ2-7,TGCAGCGTTTCGCGACTAGCGGGGGTCGGCTCCTACGAGCAGTACTTC,CSVSRLAGVGSYEQYF